Sequencing of this T cell receptor (beta chain) was carried out in a study of T cell clones after liver transplantation. With V trimmed by 3 bases and J by 1 base, 3 bases remained unmatched. There are 15 residues in the CDR3. CDR1 is SGHAT, CDR2 FQNNGV, per germline. TCRdb's copy holds only in-frame clones and misses some; the assay was immunoSEQ multiplex PCR. Of roughly 120,000 clones in the sample, approximately 90% were seen once. The source was CD4+ T cells from blood, collected 12 months after liver transplant. The chain combines TRBV11-2 with TRBJ2-7, with 10 nucleotides matching TRBD2. This TCR came from a human patient who received a liver transplant. Some T cells could come from the graft donor. The CDR3 here is CASSFLAGASYEQYF. The CDR3, as DNA: TGTGCCAGCAGCTTTCTAGCGGGAGCGTCCTACGAGCAGTACTTC.